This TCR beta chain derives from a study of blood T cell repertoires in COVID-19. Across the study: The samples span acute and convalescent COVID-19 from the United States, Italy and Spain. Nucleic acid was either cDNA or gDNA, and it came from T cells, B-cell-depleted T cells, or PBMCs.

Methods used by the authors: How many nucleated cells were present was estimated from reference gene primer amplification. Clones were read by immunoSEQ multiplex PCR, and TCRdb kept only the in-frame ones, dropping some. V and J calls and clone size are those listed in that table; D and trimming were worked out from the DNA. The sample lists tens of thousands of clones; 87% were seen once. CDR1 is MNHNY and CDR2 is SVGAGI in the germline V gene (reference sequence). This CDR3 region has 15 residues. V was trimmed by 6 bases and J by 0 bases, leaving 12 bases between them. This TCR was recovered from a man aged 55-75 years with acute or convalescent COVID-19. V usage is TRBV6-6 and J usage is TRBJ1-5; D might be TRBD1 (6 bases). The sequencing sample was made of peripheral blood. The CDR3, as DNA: TGTGCCAGCAGATGGACAGAATATAGCAATCAGCCCCAGCATTTT. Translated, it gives CASRWTEYSNQPQHF.